These 5 T cell receptor beta chains originate from one sample sequenced in a study of T cell changes during pregnancy in multiple sclerosis. The protocol was immunoSEQ multiplex PCR, while the TCRdb copy is restricted to in-frame clones and leaves out a portion. Among under 80,000 clones listed, about 90% were seen once. This specimen was CD4+ T cells from peripheral blood mononuclear cells, taken in the second trimester of pregnancy. The receptors were sampled from a female donor with multiple sclerosis, enrolled in a pregnancy study.

This clone was seen once. This chain uses TRBV5-6 with TRBJ2-2; perhaps TRBD1 as D (5 bases). The CDR3 length is 14 residues. The ends were cut back, 2 bases at V and 4 bases at J, with 9 bases in the middle. Germline CDR1 is SGHDT and CDR2 is YYEEEE. DNA for the CDR3: TGTGCCAGCAGCTTATCTCAGGGCACCGGGGAGCTGTTTTTT. Amino acids: CASSLSQGTGELFF.

V usage is TRBV30 and J usage is TRBJ1-2, with D perhaps TRBD1 (6 bases). The CDR3 extends over 13 amino acids. V gave up 6 bases and J gave up 4 bases, with 15 bases separating them. The germline gives CDR1 GTSNPN, CDR2 SVGIG (reference sequence). CDR3 coding DNA: TGTGCCTGTCCAACCCCAGGGGCCTATGGCTACACCTTC. Its protein product is CACPTPGAYGYTF. The whole variable domain, filled in from reference TRBV30 and TRBJ1-2, reads SQTIHQWPATLVQPVGSPLSLECTVEGTSNPNLYWYRQAAGRGLQLLFYSVGIGQISSEVPQNLSASRPQDRQFILSSKKLLLSDSGFYLCACPTPGAYGYTFGSGTRLTVV.

This rearrangement joins TRBV2 to TRBJ2-7; no firm D call. CDR3 size: 13 residues. Germline values: CDR1 SNHLY, CDR2 FYNNEI. V gave up 2 bases and J gave up 5 bases, with 10 bases separating them. The CDR3 DNA reads TGTGCCAGCAGTGAACTTCTATTCGACGAGCAGTACTTC. Protein product: CASSELLFDEQYF. Variable domain in full (rest from reference TRBV2 and TRBJ2-7): EPEVTQTPSHQVTQMGQEVILRCVPISNHLYFYWYRQILGQKVEFLVSFYNNEISEKSEIFDDQFSVERPDGSNFTLKIRSTKLEDSAMYFCASSELLFDEQYFGPGTRLTVT.

This sequence joins TRBV5-1 and TRBJ2-3; 9 positions agree with TRBD2. V was clipped by 0 bases and J by 4 bases; unmatched bases: 9. Germline CDR1 and CDR2: SGHRS and YFSETQ. The length of the CDR3 is 17 residues. The CDR3 loop reads CASSLGAAGGRADTQYF. CDR3 sequence (DNA): TGCGCCAGCAGCTTGGGAGCTGCGGGAGGGCGCGCAGATACGCAGTATTTT.

The chain couples TRBV28 to TRBJ1-1; unclear D gene. The ends were cut back, 2 bases at V and 5 bases at J, with 6 bases in the middle. Germline V gives CDR1 MDHEN, CDR2 SYDVKM. This CDR3 is built from 12 residues. The CDR3 protein is CASSLRRTEAFF. CDR3 nucleotide sequence: TGTGCCAGCAGTTTACGCAGGACTGAAGCTTTCTTT.